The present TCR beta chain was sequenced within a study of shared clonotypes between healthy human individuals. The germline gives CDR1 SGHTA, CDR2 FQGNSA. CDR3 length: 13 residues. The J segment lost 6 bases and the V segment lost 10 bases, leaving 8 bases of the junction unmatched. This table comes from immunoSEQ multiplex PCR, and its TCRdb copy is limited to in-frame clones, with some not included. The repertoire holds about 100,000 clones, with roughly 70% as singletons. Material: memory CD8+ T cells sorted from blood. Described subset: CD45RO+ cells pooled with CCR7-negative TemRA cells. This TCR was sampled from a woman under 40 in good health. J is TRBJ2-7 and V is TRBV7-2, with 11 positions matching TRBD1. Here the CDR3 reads CATAGQGDSEQYF. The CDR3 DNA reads TGTGCCACCGCGGGACAGGGGGATAGCGAGCAGTACTTC.